This TCR beta chain stems from a study of CD8+CD57+ T cells in acquired aplastic anemia. Study results and limitations: Between patients and controls, CD8+ Simpson's diversity did not vary significantly.

This clonotype was seen a handful of times. Antigen: not known. Template material for TCR beta VDJ and CDR3 profiling consisted of genomic DNA. TCRdb ran MiXCR on the reads and lists one entry per CDR3 protein. This sample yields roughly 80,000 distinct CDR3 sequences, of which approximately 46% are seen a single time; approximately 60% belongs to the top ten. The material sequenced was sorted CD4+, CD8+, or CD8+CD57+ T cells (not recorded which) from PBMCs. This clonotype was sampled from a human donor in good health, serving as a control.

The CDR3 DNA reads as TGTGCCAGCAGTGATAGTCCCACTGAAGCTTTCTTT. It specifies CASSDSPTEAFF. The gene calls are TRBV12-3 or TRBV12-4 and TRBJ1-1; D gene unclear. CDR3 length: 12 residues. The V end was cut by 5 bases, the J end by 4 bases, with 8 bases between.